This T cell receptor (beta chain) stems from a study of cytomegalovirus exposure and HLA in healthy donors. General observations from the study: No immune exposure information besides CMV serostatus was available. Roughly uniform sequencing depth across donors was assumed, possibly incorrectly. The authors confirmed in vitro that three CMV-associated chains were specific for CMV antigens. Overall, approximately 150 TCR beta chains were annotated as cytomegalovirus-associated.

A note on this clone: Its antigen is unknown.

The CDR3 spans 13 residues. V gave up 5 bases and J gave up 3 bases, with 11 bases separating them. CDR1 is SGHTA, CDR2 FQGNSA, per germline. 60 Vbeta and 13 Jbeta primers were used in PCR. The assay was immunoSEQ multiplex PCR, and TCRdb's table has in-frame clones only and misses some. This sample lists tens of thousands of clones; its ten largest clones have roughly 25%. The sequence was obtained from a middle-aged man in good health and CMV-seropositive. Sequenced material: PBMCs. The chain is built from TRBV7-2 and TRBJ2-7; D is possibly TRBD1 (5 bases). CDR3 region: CASSQGGGYEQYF. CDR3 in DNA: TGTGCCAGCAGCCAGGGCGGCGGCTACGAGCAGTACTTC.